This T cell receptor (beta chain) was captured by sequencing in a study of T cell responses to AZD1222 COVID-19 vaccine. Study-level results: Sampling that yielded the repertoires occurred only after the peak T cell response. An increase in Spike-specific TCR breadth and depth was observed after two AZD1222 doses. Only a handful of people who got AZD1222 tested seropositive at baseline. Clonal diversity was possibly underestimated; the donors were predominantly white British and more often female.

With regard to this clone: Its antigen is undetermined.

From germline, CDR1 is MNHNY and CDR2 SVGAGI (reference sequence). V was pared by 2 bases and J by 2 bases, with 6 bases between. The length of the CDR3 is 13 residues. The assay was immunoSEQ multiplex PCR, and TCRdb's table has in-frame clones only and misses some. The repertoire holds about 150,000 clones, with approximately 83% as singletons. This sequence was found in an adult in good health. The starting material was peripheral blood, obtained on day 0 of AZD1222 vaccination. The J gene is TRBJ1-2, the V gene TRBV6-6; D unclear. In DNA, the CDR3 is TGTGCCAGCAGTTACGAGCAGAACTATGGCTACACCTTC. Its protein product is CASSYEQNYGYTF.